A selection of T cell receptor beta chains follows, all from one sample in a study of blood T cell repertoires in COVID-19. The assay was immunoSEQ multiplex PCR, and TCRdb's table has in-frame clones only and misses some. The sample yields approximately 76,000 clones, roughly 80% seen once. The sequenced sample was peripheral blood. These receptors were collected from a man aged 50-60 years with acute or convalescent COVID-19. Both conserved end residues are part of each CDR3. Fields, in order: D gene, V gene, CDR3 protein. A D gene is named only where the DNA matches it firmly.

-,TRBV18,CASSPGEKAQPQHF
TRBD1,TRBV7-9,CASSLGVGQGALSEQFF
TRBD2,TRBV6-2/TRBV6-3,CASSYPTSGLVLDEQYF
TRBD1,TRBV7-3,CASSLTGGFGEKLFF
-,TRBV5-1,CASSLSGVQETQYF
-,TRBV11-1,CASSLAAQGEAFF
-,TRBV19,CASTQDSNQPQHF
TRBD1,TRBV6-1,CASSETGSSYEQYF
TRBD1,TRBV2,CASTAGGQPQHF
-,TRBV6-6,CASNNAGARPQHF
-,TRBV5-1,CASDRAGAPSDEQFF
TRBD1,TRBV2,CAIAGQGNYEQYF
TRBD1,TRBV3-1/TRBV3-2,CASRPSDPGTVNTEAFF
-,TRBV9,CASSPRQVNTGELFF
-,TRBV18,CASSQSGTYQETQYF
-,TRBV27,CASTWEPGGTEAFF
TRBD1,TRBV9,CASSVERTGGSGGYGYTF
TRBD1,TRBV19,CASSPRQGAWQPQHF
-,TRBV10-3,CAIKGGETEAFF
-,TRBV25-1,CASSEIEGLEGTEAFF
-,TRBV6-5,CASKQTISNQPQHF
-,TRBV3-1/TRBV3-2,CASSLNSGGNQPQHF
-,TRBV14,CASSQVSREQYF
TRBD2,TRBV7-2,CASSDGTSGRYEQYF
TRBD2,TRBV7-6,CASSRSGGTETQYF
TRBD2,TRBV3-1/TRBV3-2,CASSPRPGLAGSTDTQYF
TRBD1,TRBV28,CASSPPGTGSIYGYTF
TRBD1,TRBV9,CASHRTGAGQPQHF
-,TRBV11-2,CASSLGQNTEAFF
-,TRBV19,CASSIVTGSEAFF
TRBD1,TRBV5-5,CASSSQEGTGVFANEKLFF
-,TRBV7-3,CASSLTGAIRNTEAFF
-,TRBV7-9,CASSSRGGSNEKLFF
TRBD1,TRBV3-1/TRBV3-2,CASSLRDRGINSPLHF
TRBD1,TRBV5-1,CASSSGQGRREKLFF
TRBD2,TRBV10-3,CAISKTGLAGATGELFF
-,TRBV7-3,CASKLQENTEAFF
TRBD2,TRBV29-1,CSVETSGSWYNEQFF
-,TRBV4-3,CASSRFDSQSYEQYF
TRBD2,TRBV4-3,CASSPYRVAGNEQFF
TRBD1,TRBV7-3,CASSLGGQQSNYGYTF
TRBD2,TRBV19,CASSMAGGVYNEQFF
-,TRBV12-3/TRBV12-4,CASSSETDTQYF
-,TRBV27,CASSLLGVGEKLFF
-,TRBV10-3,CAIATGNTGELFF
TRBD1,TRBV6-5,CASRLGQAYLGEQYF
-,TRBV12-3/TRBV12-4,CASSTQRNQPQHF